A selection of T cell receptor beta chains follows, all from one sample in a study of CD8 T cells in Susac syndrome. From the immunoSEQ multiplex PCR reads, TCRdb called clonotypes with MiXCR, one entry per CDR3 protein. The table has approximately 230,000 distinct CDR3 sequences, over 85% seen once. Sequencing was done on a sample of CD4+ T cells from PBMCs. The source is a human donor with multiple sclerosis. CDR3s include the opening cysteine and the closing phenylalanine or tryptophan. A D gene is named only where the DNA matches it firmly. Only part of the rows carry a size: once, few, many, or a class if the clone is expanded.

V gene: TRBV29-1
CDR3 length: 14
J gene: TRBJ2-2
clone size: .
D gene: TRBD1
CDR3 protein: CSGSTGQGTGELFF
CDR3 DNA: TGCAGCGGATCGACAGGACAGGGAACCGGGGAGCTGTTTTTT

V gene: TRBV6-1
CDR3 length: 13
J gene: TRBJ2-7
clone size: .
D gene: .
CDR3 protein: CASRQDSTYEQYF
CDR3 DNA: TGTGCCAGCAGACAGGACAGCACCTACGAGCAGTACTTC

V gene: TRBV7-2
CDR3 length: 13
J gene: TRBJ1-1
clone size: .
D gene: .
CDR3 protein: CASSPGGRLQAFF
CDR3 DNA: TGTGCCAGCAGCCCCGGTGGCAGGCTTCAAGCTTTCTTT

V gene: TRBV7-9
CDR3 length: 14
J gene: TRBJ1-2
clone size: .
D gene: .
CDR3 protein: CASSPGFFNYGYTF
CDR3 DNA: TGTGCCAGCAGCCCGGGGTTCTTTAACTATGGCTACACCTTC

V gene: TRBV19
CDR3 length: 16
J gene: TRBJ1-2
clone size: .
D gene: .
CDR3 protein: CASSIILLDLTDGYTF
CDR3 DNA: TGTGCCAGTAGTATAATCCTTCTCGATCTCACGGATGGCTACACCTTC

V gene: TRBV7-2
CDR3 length: 14
J gene: TRBJ2-2
clone size: .
D gene: .
CDR3 protein: CASSTHGHTGELFF
CDR3 DNA: TGTGCCAGCAGCACACACGGGCACACCGGGGAGCTGTTTTTT

V gene: TRBV6-6
CDR3 length: 14
J gene: TRBJ1-1
clone size: .
D gene: .
CDR3 protein: CASSYSELNTEAFF
CDR3 DNA: TGTGCCAGCAGTTACTCAGAGCTGAACACTGAAGCTTTCTTT

V gene: TRBV28
CDR3 length: 13
J gene: TRBJ2-7
clone size: .
D gene: .
CDR3 protein: CASSLGSPYEQYF
CDR3 DNA: TGTGCCAGCAGTTTAGGATCCCCCTACGAGCAGTACTTC

V gene: TRBV6-5
CDR3 length: 14
J gene: TRBJ1-2
clone size: .
D gene: .
CDR3 protein: CASSYSTFVYGYTF
CDR3 DNA: TGTGCCAGCAGTTACTCGACGTTCGTCTATGGCTACACCTTC

V gene: TRBV28
CDR3 length: 14
J gene: TRBJ1-1
clone size: .
D gene: TRBD1
CDR3 protein: CASRGAGGRTEAFF
CDR3 DNA: TGTGCCAGCAGGGGGGCAGGGGGCAGGACTGAAGCTTTCTTT

V gene: TRBV7-9
CDR3 length: 12
J gene: TRBJ2-3
clone size: .
D gene: TRBD2
CDR3 protein: CASSLSWTSGGF
CDR3 DNA: TGTGCCAGCAGCCTTTCTTGGACTAGCGGGGGTTTT

V gene: TRBV9
CDR3 length: 14
J gene: TRBJ1-2
clone size: .
D gene: .
CDR3 protein: CASSGDPPGYGYTF
CDR3 DNA: TGTGCCAGCAGCGGGGACCCTCCGGGGTATGGCTACACCTTC

V gene: TRBV6-1
CDR3 length: 12
J gene: TRBJ1-2
clone size: few
D gene: .
CDR3 protein: CASSQRGNGYTF
CDR3 DNA: TGTGCCAGCAGCCAGAGGGGCAATGGCTACACCTTC

V gene: TRBV29-1
CDR3 length: 18
J gene: TRBJ2-6
clone size: .
D gene: .
CDR3 protein: CSVEVRAGFHSGANVLTF
CDR3 DNA: TGCAGCGTTGAAGTTCGGGCAGGGTTCCACTCTGGGGCCAACGTCCTGACTTTC

V gene: TRBV2
CDR3 length: 12
J gene: TRBJ2-3
clone size: few
D gene: .
CDR3 protein: CASSLETDTQYF
CDR3 DNA: TGTGCCAGCAGTCTCGAGACAGATACGCAGTATTTT

V gene: TRBV13
CDR3 length: 15
J gene: TRBJ2-5
clone size: few
D gene: TRBD2
CDR3 protein: CASSLLAGNQETQYF
CDR3 DNA: TGTGCCAGCAGCTTATTAGCGGGGAACCAAGAGACCCAGTACTTC

V gene: TRBV18
CDR3 length: 16
J gene: TRBJ1-1
clone size: .
D gene: TRBD1
CDR3 protein: CASSPRGGTGNTEAFF
CDR3 DNA: TGTGCCAGCTCACCGAGGGGCGGGACAGGGAACACTGAAGCTTTCTTT

V gene: TRBV7-3
CDR3 length: 13
J gene: TRBJ1-1
clone size: .
D gene: TRBD1
CDR3 protein: CASSGAGGTEAFF
CDR3 DNA: TGTGCCAGCAGCGGAGCAGGGGGCACTGAAGCTTTCTTT

V gene: TRBV3-1
CDR3 length: 18
J gene: TRBJ1-1
clone size: .
D gene: .
CDR3 protein: CASSPPAQGRRVGTEAFF
CDR3 DNA: TGTGCCAGCAGCCCCCCCGCGCAGGGGCGAAGGGTGGGAACTGAAGCTTTCTTT

V gene: TRBV7-9
CDR3 length: 14
J gene: TRBJ1-1
clone size: .
D gene: .
CDR3 protein: CASSSRAGNTEAFF
CDR3 DNA: TGTGCCAGCAGCTCGAGGGCAGGGAACACTGAAGCTTTCTTT

V gene: TRBV7-9
CDR3 length: 16
J gene: TRBJ1-5
clone size: .
D gene: TRBD1
CDR3 protein: CASSEDRGFSNQPQHF
CDR3 DNA: TGTGCCAGCAGCGAGGACAGGGGGTTTAGCAATCAGCCCCAGCATTTT

V gene: TRBV5-4
CDR3 length: 14
J gene: TRBJ2-7
clone size: .
D gene: TRBD1
CDR3 protein: CASSSRQGLGEQYF
CDR3 DNA: TGTGCCAGCAGCTCTAGACAGGGGCTCGGCGAGCAGTACTTC

V gene: TRBV24-1
CDR3 length: 14
J gene: TRBJ2-5
clone size: .
D gene: .
CDR3 protein: CATSDLAARETQYF
CDR3 DNA: TGTGCCACCAGTGATTTGGCAGCGCGGGAGACCCAGTACTTC

V gene: TRBV21-1
CDR3 length: 17
J gene: TRBJ2-2
clone size: .
D gene: .
CDR3 protein: CASSLHRDRGHTGELFF
CDR3 DNA: TGTGCCAGCAGTCTCCACCGGGACAGGGGGCACACCGGGGAGCTGTTTTTT

V gene: TRBV18
CDR3 length: 14
J gene: TRBJ2-5
clone size: .
D gene: TRBD2
CDR3 protein: CASSPSGGQETQYF
CDR3 DNA: TGTGCCAGCTCACCTAGCGGGGGACAAGAGACCCAGTACTTC

V gene: TRBV6-5
CDR3 length: 12
J gene: TRBJ2-7
clone size: .
D gene: .
CDR3 protein: CASKGGPYEQYF
CDR3 DNA: TGTGCCAGCAAGGGGGGGCCCTACGAGCAGTACTTC

V gene: TRBV29-1
CDR3 length: 10
J gene: TRBJ2-1
clone size: .
D gene: TRBD2
CDR3 protein: CSVLADEQFF
CDR3 DNA: TGCAGCGTTCTAGCGGATGAGCAGTTCTTC

V gene: TRBV20-1
CDR3 length: 15
J gene: TRBJ1-1
clone size: .
D gene: TRBD1
CDR3 protein: CSARADRGKDTEAFF
CDR3 DNA: TGCAGTGCTAGAGCGGACAGGGGAAAAGACACTGAAGCTTTCTTT

V gene: TRBV5-1
CDR3 length: 17
J gene: TRBJ1-6
clone size: .
D gene: TRBD1
CDR3 protein: CASSPDSGTGYNSPLHF
CDR3 DNA: TGCGCCAGCAGCCCGGATAGCGGGACAGGGTATAATTCACCCCTCCACTTT